This T cell receptor beta chain was recorded in a study of T cells in localized non-small cell lung cancer. Germline values: CDR1 MNHEY, CDR2 SVGAGI. This CDR3 comprises 15 residues. Using immunoSEQ multiplex PCR, the repertoire was profiled, and TCRdb retains in-frame clones only, with some absent. The table includes about 52,000 clones, about nine tenths detected once. In regard to this clone: A read error may account for a junction end that differs from germline.

The specimen was peripheral blood, collected before any cancer treatment. The origin of this receptor is a male donor aged 60 or over with stage III squamous cell lung carcinoma. The chain is built from TRBV6-5 and TRBJ2-2, with 7 positions matching TRBD2. CDR3 sequence (DNA): TGTGCCAGCACTTACATCACCGGGGGGACCGGGGAGCTGTTTTTT. Translating gives CASTYITGGTGELFF.